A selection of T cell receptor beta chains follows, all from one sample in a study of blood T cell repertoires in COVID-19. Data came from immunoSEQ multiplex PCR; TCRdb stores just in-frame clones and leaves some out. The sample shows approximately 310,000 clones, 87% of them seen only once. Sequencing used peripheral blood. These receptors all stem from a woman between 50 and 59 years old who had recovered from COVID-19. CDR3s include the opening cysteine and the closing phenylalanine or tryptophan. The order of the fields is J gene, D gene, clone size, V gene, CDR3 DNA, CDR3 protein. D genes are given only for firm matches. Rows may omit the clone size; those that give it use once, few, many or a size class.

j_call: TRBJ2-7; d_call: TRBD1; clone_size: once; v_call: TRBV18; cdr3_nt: TGTGCCAGCTCACCCGGGACAGGGGGGACCTACGAGCAGTACTTC; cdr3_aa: CASSPGTGGTYEQYF
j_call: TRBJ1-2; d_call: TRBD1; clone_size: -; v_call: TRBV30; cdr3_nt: TGTGCCTGGACCAAGACAGGGTATCATGGCTACACCTTC; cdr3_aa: CAWTKTGYHGYTF
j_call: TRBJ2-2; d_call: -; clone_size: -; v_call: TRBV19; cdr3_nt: TGTGCCAGTAGTATAGCGAGATACGACACCGGGGAGCTGTTTTTT; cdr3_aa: CASSIARYDTGELFF
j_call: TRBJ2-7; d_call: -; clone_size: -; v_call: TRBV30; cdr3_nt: TGTGCCTGGAGGGGGGCCGGGAGGGAGCAGTACTTC; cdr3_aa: CAWRGAGREQYF
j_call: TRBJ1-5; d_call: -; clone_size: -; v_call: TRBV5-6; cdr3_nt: TGTGCCAGCAGTCGATTGGGGGGAGACAATCAGCCCCAGCATTTT; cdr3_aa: CASSRLGGDNQPQHF
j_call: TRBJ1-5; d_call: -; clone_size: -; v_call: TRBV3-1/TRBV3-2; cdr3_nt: TGTGCCAGCAGCCCTCGGGGCAGGGGTGAGTTGGAGCCCCAGCATTTT; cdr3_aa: CASSPRGRGELEPQHF
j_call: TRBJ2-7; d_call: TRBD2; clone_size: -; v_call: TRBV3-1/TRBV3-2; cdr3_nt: TGTGCCAGCAGCCAAGGTGCTGGGACTAGCGGGCTCGAGCAGTACTTC; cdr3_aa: CASSQGAGTSGLEQYF
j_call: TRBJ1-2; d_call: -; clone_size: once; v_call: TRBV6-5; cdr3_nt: TGTGCCAGCAGGATACAGGGTCGGTATGGCTACACCTTC; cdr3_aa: CASRIQGRYGYTF
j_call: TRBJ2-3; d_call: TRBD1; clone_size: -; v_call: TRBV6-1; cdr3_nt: TGTGCCAGCAGTGAAGAGGGAAGGACAGGGTTAAGGGGGACGCAGTATTTT; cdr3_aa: CASSEEGRTGLRGTQYF
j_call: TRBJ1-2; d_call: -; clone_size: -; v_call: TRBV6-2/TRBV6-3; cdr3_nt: TGTGCCAGCAGTTACTCGATGGGCAGCCTCACTAACTATGGCTACACCTTC; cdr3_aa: CASSYSMGSLTNYGYTF
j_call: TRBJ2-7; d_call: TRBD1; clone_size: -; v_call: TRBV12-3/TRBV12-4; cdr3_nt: TGTGCCAGCCTGGGGACAGTCTCCTACGAGCAGTACTTC; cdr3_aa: CASLGTVSYEQYF
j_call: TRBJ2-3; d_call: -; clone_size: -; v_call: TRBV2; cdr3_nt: TGTGCCAGCAGTGTAGGGGCAGGGGTTCTCACAGATACGCAGTATTTT; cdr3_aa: CASSVGAGVLTDTQYF
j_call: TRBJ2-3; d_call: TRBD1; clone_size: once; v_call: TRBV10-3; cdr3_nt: TGTGCCATCGGGGGACAGAAATCGCTCACAGATACGCAGTATTTT; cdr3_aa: CAIGGQKSLTDTQYF
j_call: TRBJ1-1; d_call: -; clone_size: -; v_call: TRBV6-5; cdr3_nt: TGTGCCAGCAGTTACGGAGGAATGAACACTGAAGCTTTCTTT; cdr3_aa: CASSYGGMNTEAFF
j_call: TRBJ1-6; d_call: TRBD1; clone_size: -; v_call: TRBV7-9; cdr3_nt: TGTGCCAGCAGGGGGACAGGGCGAAATTCACCCCTCCACTTT; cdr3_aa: CASRGTGRNSPLHF
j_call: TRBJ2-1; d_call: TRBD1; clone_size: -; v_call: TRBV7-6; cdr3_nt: TGTGCCAGCAGCGGAAGGGACAGGGATCAGGCTGAGCAGTTCTTC; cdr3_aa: CASSGRDRDQAEQFF
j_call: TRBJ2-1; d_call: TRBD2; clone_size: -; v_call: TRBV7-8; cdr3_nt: TGTGCCAGCAGCTTAGCTCGACTAGCGCCGTACAATGAGCAGTTCTTC; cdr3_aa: CASSLARLAPYNEQFF
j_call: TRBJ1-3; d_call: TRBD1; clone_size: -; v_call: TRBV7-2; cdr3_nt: TGTGCCAGCAGCACCCACACAGGGGCGGGAAACACCATATATTTT; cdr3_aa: CASSTHTGAGNTIYF
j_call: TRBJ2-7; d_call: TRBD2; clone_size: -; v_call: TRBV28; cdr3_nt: TGTGCCAGCAGTTCGGGACTAGCGCTCGAGCAGTACTTC; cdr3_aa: CASSSGLALEQYF
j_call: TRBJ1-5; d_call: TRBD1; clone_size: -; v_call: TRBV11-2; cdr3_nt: TGTGCCAGCAGCTCAACAGGGGTAGGAAATCAGCCCCAGCATTTT; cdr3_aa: CASSSTGVGNQPQHF
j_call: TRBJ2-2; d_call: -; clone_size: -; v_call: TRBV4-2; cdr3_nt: TGTGCCAGCAGCCGAGACGGGACTTCTAACACCGGGGAGCTGTTTTTT; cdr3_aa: CASSRDGTSNTGELFF
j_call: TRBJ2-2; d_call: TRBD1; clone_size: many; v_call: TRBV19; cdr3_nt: TGTGCCAGTAGTAGGACAGGGGCGGGGACCGGGGAGCTGTTTTTT; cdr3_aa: CASSRTGAGTGELFF
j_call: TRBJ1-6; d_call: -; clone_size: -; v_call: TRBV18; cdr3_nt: TGTGCCAGCTCACCAAGTACAGGTCATAATTCACCCCTCCACTTT; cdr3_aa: CASSPSTGHNSPLHF
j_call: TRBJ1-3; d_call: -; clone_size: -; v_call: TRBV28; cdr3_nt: TGTGCCAGCAGAACAGGACAGTCAGGAAACACCATATATTTT; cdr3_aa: CASRTGQSGNTIYF
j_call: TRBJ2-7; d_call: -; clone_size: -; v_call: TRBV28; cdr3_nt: TGTGCCAGCACCGTAGGGGGTTTAAGCTCCTACGAGCAGTACTTC; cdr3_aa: CASTVGGLSSYEQYF
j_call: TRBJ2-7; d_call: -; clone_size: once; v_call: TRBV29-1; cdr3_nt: TGCAGCGTTGGATGGGCCGAAGGCTACGAGCAGTACTTC; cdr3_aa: CSVGWAEGYEQYF
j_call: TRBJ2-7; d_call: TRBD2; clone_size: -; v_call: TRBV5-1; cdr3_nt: TGCGCCAGCAGCTTCGGACTAGCTGCAGCCTACGAGCAGTACTTC; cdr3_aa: CASSFGLAAAYEQYF
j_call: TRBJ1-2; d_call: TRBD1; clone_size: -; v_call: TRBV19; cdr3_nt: TGTGCCAGTAGTATTGTGGGGGGACAGTACTATGGCTACACCTTC; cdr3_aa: CASSIVGGQYYGYTF
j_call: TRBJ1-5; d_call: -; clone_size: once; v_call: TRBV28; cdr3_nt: TGTGCCAGCAGCCTTGGAGGCCCCAATCAGCCCCAGCATTTT; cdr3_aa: CASSLGGPNQPQHF
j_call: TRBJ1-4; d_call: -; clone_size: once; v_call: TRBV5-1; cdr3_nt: TGCGCCAGCAGCTTATCCAGGGCTTTGGGTGAAAAACTGTTTTTT; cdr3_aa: CASSLSRALGEKLFF
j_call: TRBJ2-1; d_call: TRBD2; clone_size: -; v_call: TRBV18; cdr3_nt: TGTGCCAGCTCACCACAGAGGACTAGCGGGTACAATGAGCAGTTCTTC; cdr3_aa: CASSPQRTSGYNEQFF
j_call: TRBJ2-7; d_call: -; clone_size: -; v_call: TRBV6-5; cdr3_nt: TGTGCCAGCTCCCAGACAGGTCGTAACGAGCAGTACTTC; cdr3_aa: CASSQTGRNEQYF
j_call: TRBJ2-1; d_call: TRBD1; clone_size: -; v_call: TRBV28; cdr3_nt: TGTGCCAGCAGCTCTGCCGGGACAGGGAACAATGAGCAGTTCTTC; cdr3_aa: CASSSAGTGNNEQFF
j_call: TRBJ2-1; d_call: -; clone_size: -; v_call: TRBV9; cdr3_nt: TGTGCCAGCAGCCCCGAGGGCGCGATTTTCAATGAGCAGTTCTTC; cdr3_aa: CASSPEGAIFNEQFF
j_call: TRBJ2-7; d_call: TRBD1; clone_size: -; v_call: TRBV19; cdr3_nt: TGTGCAGCGGGACAGGGGGCTTACGAGCAGTACTTC; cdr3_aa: CAAGQGAYEQYF
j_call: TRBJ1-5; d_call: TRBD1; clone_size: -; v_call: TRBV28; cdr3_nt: TGTGCCAGCACCTTGGGACAGGGCAATCAGCCCCAGCATTTT; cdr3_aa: CASTLGQGNQPQHF
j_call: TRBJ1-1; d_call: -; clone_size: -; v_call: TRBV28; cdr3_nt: TGTGCCACAGTGGAGTCGGACACTGAAGCTTTCTTT; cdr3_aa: CATVESDTEAFF
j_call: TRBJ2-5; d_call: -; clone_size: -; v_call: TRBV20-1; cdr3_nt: TGCAGTGCTAGTGGGGGCGCGGAGACCCAGTACTTC; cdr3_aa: CSASGGAETQYF
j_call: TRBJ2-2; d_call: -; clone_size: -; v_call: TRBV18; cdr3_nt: TGTGCCAGCTCACCACCGTCACAGACCGGGGAGCTGTTTTTT; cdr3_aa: CASSPPSQTGELFF
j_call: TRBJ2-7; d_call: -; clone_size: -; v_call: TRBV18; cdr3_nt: TGTGCCAGCTCACCCGACAGGAGCTCCTACGAGCAGTACTTC; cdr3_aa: CASSPDRSSYEQYF
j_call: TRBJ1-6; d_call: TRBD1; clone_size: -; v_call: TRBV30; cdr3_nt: TGTGCCTGGCGGCGGGACAGAAATTCACCCCTCCACTTT; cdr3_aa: CAWRRDRNSPLHF
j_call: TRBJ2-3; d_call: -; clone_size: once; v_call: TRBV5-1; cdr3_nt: TGCGCCAGCAGATCACAGGGACAATACACAGATACGCAGTATTTT; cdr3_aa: CASRSQGQYTDTQYF
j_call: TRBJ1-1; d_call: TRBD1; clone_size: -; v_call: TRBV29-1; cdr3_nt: TGCAGCGCCACAGGGGGCTCCACTGAAGCTTTCTTT; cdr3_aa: CSATGGSTEAFF
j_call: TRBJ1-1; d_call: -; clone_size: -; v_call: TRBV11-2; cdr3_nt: TGTGCCAGCAGCGAACGGTCTAGCACTGAAGCTTTCTTT; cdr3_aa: CASSERSSTEAFF
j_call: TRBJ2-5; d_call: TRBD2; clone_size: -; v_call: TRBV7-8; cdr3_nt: TGTGCCAGCAGCTCTAGCGGGAGTAACCAAGAGACCCAGTACTTC; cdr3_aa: CASSSSGSNQETQYF
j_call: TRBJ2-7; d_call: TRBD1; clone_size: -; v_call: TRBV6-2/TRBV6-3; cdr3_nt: TGTGCCAGCAGTTACCCGGACAGGTTTAGCGAGCAGTACTTC; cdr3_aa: CASSYPDRFSEQYF
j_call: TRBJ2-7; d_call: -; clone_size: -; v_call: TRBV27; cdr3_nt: TGTGCCAGCAGTTACCGGGGGGCGGCTCACGAGCAGTACTTC; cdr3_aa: CASSYRGAAHEQYF
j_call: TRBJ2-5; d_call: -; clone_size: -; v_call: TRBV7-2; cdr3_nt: TGTGCCAGCAGCTTCGAAGCTAGGCAAGAGACCCAGTACTTC; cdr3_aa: CASSFEARQETQYF
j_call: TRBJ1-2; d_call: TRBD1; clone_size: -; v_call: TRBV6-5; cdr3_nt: TGTGCCAGCAGTAGACAGGGCTCTAACTATGGCTACACCTTC; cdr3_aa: CASSRQGSNYGYTF
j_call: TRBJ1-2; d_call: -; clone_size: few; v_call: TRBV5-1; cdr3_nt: TGCGCCAGCAGCTTGGATAGATATGGCTACACCTTC; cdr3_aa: CASSLDRYGYTF
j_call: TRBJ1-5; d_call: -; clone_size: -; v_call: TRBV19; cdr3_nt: TGTGCCAGTAAGACACAGGGACCGCATCAGCCCCAGCATTTT; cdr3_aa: CASKTQGPHQPQHF
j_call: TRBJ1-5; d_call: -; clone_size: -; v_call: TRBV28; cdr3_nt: TGTGCCAGCAGCCGCGGTAAGTTCTATCAGCCCCAGCATTTT; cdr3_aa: CASSRGKFYQPQHF
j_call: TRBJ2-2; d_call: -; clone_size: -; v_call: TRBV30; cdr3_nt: TGTGCCTGGAGTGTCATAGTAAAAACCGGGGAGCTGTTTTTT; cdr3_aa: CAWSVIVKTGELFF
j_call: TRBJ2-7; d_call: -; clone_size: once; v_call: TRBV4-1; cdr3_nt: TGCGCCAGCAGCCAAGGAGGGCAGGCCTACGAGCAGTACTTC; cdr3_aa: CASSQGGQAYEQYF